The text below deals with one T cell receptor beta chain. This clonotype showed up just a few times. What antigen it recognizes has not been identified. No base quality information exists; no much larger clone differs at one position. CDR1 MNHNS and CDR2 SASEGT were looked up in the germline V gene. V drops 0 bases and J drops 5 bases, leaving 10 bases in between. Spanning cysteine to phenylalanine, the CDR3 consists of 14 amino acids. Just the 42-base CDR3 DNA is kept, in frame starting at base 1. The intended sense of this specimen's treatment or condition label: in vitro stimulation with specific CMV peptide epitopes to enrich CMV-specific T cells. This sample is drawn from a study of T cell repertoires in cytomegalovirus infection (dated by TCRdb to between 2017 and 2020). Regarding the study in general: The peptide stimulations were aimed at well-studied HLA-B-restricted epitopes as well as recently identified HLA-C-restricted CMV epitopes, whose presentation resists viral immunomodulation. The HLA type of each donor mattered for the analysis, because public TCR beta signatures pointed to carriage of CMV infection along with the matching HLA type. The paper as a whole reports these results and caveats: Carriers of CMV infection plus the relevant HLA type were discriminated by the cumulative frequency of public TCR beta family members in the study cohort and in an independent approximately 400-donor cohort. The ex vivo response was dominated by HLA-C-restricted CMV-specific TCR beta clonotypes, which also provided the single most frequent clonotype in two of eight donors.

Data came from an Illumina HiSeq 1500. TCRdb's own reprocessing of the public reads used fastp at Q25 and MiXCR and kept productive beta chains. For every CDR3 protein sequence, its rows merge into one entry that carries the most common genes and DNA. The sample data list roughly 500,000 distinct CDR3 sequences, and about 42% of these were observed just once. 43% of the sample is held by the ten biggest clonotypes. The rearrangement combines TRBV6-1 with TRBJ1-2; the D gene lacks a confident call. Sample: cultured PBMCs, taken from culture after CMV antigen stimulation. This sequence originates from a human donor in good health (CMV status not recorded). Some clones in this sample may be carry-over from other donors' samples. The nucleotides are TGTGCCAGCAGTGAAGCGACGGGGTGGTATGGCTACACCTTC. Translated, it gives CASSEATGWYGYTF.